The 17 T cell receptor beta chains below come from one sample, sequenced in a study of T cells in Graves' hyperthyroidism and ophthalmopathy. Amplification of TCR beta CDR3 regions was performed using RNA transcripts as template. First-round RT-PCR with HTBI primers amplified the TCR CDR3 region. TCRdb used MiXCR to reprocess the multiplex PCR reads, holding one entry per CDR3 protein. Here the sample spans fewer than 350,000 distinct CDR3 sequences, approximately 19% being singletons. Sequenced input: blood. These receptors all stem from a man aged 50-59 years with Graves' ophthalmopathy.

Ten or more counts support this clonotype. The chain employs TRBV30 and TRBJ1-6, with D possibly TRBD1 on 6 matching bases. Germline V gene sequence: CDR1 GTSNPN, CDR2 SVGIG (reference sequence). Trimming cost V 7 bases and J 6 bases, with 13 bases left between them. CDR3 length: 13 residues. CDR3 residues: CAYKPDSNSPLHF. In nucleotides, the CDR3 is TGTGCCTACAAGCCGGACAGTAATTCACCCCTCCACTTT.

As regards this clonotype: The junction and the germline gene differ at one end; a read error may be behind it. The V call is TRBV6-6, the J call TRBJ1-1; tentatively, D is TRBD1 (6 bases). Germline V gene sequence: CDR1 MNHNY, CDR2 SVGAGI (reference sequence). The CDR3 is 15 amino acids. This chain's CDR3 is CASSYSTGMNSEAFF. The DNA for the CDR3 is TGTGCCAGCAGTTACTCGACAGGAATGAACTCTGAAGCTTTCTTT.

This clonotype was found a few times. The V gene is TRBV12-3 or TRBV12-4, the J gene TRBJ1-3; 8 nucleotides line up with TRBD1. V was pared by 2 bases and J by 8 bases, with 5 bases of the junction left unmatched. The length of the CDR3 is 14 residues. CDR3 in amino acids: CASSLSRGPDTIYF. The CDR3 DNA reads TGTGCCAGCAGTTTAAGCAGGGGGCCGGACACCATATATTTT.

CDR3 protein: CASSLAAGQTYEQYF. CDR3 DNA: TGTGCCAGCAGCTTAGCGGCGGGACAGACCTACGAGCAGTACTTC. V usage is TRBV7-2 and J usage is TRBJ2-7; possibly TRBD1 for D (7 bases). Germline lookup yields CDR1 SGHTA and CDR2 FQGNSA. This CDR3 comprises 15 residues. Trimming shortened V by 0 bases and J by 2 bases, and 11 bases separated the two germline ends.

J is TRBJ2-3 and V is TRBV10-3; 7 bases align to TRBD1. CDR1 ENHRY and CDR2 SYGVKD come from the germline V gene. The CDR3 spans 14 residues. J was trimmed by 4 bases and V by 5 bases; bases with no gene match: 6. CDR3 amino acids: CAISSAQGADTQYF. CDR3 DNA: TGTGCCATCAGTTCCGCTCAGGGGGCAGATACGCAGTATTTT.

CDR3 nucleotide sequence: TGCGCCAGCAGCTTATTCGGCAGCGATGAGCAGTACTTC. It codes for CASSLFGSDEQYF. The chain employs TRBV5-1 and TRBJ2-7; D not certain. Trimming pared 2 bases from V and 7 bases from J, leaving 13 bases between. Germline CDR1 reads SGHRS; CDR2 reads YFSETQ. There are 13 residues in the CDR3.

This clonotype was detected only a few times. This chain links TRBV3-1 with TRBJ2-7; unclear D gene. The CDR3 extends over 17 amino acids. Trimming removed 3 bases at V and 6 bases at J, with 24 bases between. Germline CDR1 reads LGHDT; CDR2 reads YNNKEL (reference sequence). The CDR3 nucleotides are TGTGCCAGCAGCCACGCGGTGGCGAGGAACTCCGGTGGCGAGCAGTACTTC. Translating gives CASSHAVARNSGGEQYF.

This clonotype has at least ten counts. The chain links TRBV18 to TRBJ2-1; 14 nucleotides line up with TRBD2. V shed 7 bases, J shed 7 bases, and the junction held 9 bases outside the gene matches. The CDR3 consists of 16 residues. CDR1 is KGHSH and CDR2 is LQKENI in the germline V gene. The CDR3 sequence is CASLPGLAGARNEQFF. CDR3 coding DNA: TGTGCCAGCTTACCGGGACTAGCGGGAGCTAGGAATGAGCAGTTCTTC.

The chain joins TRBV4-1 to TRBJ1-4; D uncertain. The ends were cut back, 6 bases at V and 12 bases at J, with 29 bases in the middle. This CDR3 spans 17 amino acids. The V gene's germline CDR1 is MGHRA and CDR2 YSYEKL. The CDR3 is CASRREWEAVGSNELFF. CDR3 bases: TGCGCCAGCAGACGAGAATGGGAGGCTGTCGGTTCGAACGAACTGTTTTTT.

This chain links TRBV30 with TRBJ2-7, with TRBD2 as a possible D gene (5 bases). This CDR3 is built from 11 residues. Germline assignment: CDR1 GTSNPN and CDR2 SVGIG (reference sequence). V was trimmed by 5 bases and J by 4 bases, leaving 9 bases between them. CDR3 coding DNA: TGTGCCTGGTCCCCGGGATACGAGCAGTACTTC. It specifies CAWSPGYEQYF.

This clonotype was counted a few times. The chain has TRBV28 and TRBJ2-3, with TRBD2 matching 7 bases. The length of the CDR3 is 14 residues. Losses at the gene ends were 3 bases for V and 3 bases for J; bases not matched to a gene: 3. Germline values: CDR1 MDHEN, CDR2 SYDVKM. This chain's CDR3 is CASSFLAGTDTQYF. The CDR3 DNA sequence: TGTGCCAGCAGTTTTTTAGCGGGTACAGATACGCAGTATTTT.

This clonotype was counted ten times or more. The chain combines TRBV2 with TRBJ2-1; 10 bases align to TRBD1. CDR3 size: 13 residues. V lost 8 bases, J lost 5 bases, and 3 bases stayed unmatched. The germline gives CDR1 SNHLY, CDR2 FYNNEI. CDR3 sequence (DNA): TGTGCCAGCTCCGGGACAGGGGACAATGAGCAGTTCTTC. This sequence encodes CASSGTGDNEQFF.

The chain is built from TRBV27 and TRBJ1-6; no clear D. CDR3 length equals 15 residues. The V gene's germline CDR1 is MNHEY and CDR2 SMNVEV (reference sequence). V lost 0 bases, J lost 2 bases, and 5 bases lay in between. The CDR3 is CASSLSRTYNSPLHF. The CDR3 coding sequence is TGTGCCAGCAGTTTATCTCGGACCTATAATTCACCCCTCCACTTT.

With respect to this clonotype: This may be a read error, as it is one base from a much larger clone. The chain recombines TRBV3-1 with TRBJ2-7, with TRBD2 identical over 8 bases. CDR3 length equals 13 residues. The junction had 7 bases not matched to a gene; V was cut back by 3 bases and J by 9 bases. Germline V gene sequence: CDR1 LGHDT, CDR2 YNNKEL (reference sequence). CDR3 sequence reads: CASSHGTRGGQYF. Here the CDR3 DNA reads TGTGCCAGCAGCCATGGGACCCGGGGGGGGCAGTACTTC.

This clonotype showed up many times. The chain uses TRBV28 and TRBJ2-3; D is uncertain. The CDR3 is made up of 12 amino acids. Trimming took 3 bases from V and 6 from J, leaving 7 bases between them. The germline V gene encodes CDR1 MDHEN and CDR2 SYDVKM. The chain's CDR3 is CASSLSSDTQYF. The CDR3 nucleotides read TGTGCCAGCAGTTTGAGCTCGGATACGCAGTATTTT.

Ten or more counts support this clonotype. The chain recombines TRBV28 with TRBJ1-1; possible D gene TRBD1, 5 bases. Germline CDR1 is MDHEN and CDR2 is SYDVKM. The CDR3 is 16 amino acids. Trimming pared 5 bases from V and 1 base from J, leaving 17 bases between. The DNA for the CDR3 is TGTGCCAGCAGTCGAGGTTCGGGGCCCTGGAACACTGAAGCTTTCTTT. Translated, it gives CASSRGSGPWNTEAFF.

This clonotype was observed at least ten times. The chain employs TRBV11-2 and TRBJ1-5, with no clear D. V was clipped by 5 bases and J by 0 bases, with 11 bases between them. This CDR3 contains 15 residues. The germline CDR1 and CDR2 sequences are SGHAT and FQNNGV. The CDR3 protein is CASSPDGNSNQPQHF. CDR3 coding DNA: TGTGCCAGCAGCCCCGACGGGAATAGCAATCAGCCCCAGCATTTT. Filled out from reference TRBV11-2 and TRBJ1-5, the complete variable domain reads EAGVAQSPRYKIIEKRQSVAFWCNPISGHATLYWYQQILGQGPKLLIQFQNNGVVDDSQLPKDRFSAERLKGVDSTLKIQPAKLEDSAVYLCASSPDGNSNQPQHFGDGTRLSIL.